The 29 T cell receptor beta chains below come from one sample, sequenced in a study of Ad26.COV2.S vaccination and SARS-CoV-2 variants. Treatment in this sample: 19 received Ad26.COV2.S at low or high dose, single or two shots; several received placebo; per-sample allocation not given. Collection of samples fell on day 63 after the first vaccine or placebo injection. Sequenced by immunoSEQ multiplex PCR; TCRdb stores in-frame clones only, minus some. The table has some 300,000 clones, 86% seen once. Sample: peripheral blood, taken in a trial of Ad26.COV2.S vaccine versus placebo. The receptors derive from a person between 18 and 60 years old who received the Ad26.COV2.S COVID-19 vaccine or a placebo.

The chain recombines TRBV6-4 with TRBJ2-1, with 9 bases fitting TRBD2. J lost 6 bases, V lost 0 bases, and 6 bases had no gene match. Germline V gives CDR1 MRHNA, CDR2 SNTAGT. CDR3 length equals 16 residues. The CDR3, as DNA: TGTGCCAGCAGTGACTCCGCTAGCGGGGCACTCAATGAGCAGTTCTTC. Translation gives CASSDSASGALNEQFF.

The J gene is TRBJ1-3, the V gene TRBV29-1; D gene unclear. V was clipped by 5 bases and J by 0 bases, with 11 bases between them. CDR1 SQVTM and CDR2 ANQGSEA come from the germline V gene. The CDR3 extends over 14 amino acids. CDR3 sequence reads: CSVSQEFSGNTIYF. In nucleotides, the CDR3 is TGCAGCGTTAGCCAGGAATTCTCTGGAAACACCATATATTTT.

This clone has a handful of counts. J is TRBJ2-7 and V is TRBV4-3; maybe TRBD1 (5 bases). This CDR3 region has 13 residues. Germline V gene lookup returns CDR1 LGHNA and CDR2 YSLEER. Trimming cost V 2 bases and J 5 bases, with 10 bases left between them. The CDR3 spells CASSQSGNHEQYF. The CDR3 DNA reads TGCGCCAGCAGCCAATCAGGGAACCACGAGCAGTACTTC.

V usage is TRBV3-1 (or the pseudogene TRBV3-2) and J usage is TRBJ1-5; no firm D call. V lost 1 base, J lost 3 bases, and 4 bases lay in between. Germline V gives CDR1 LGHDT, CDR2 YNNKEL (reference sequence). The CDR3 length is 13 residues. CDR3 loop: CASSQGLNQPQHF. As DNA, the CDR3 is TGTGCCAGCAGCCAAGGGCTCAATCAGCCCCAGCATTTT.

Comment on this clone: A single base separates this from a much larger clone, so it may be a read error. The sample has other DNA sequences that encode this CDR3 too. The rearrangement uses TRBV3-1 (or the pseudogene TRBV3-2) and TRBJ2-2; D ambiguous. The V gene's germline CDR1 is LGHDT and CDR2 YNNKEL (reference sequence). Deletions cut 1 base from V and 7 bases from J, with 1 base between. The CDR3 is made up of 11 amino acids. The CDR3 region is CASSQGGELFF. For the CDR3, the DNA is TGTGCCAGCAGCCAAGGCGGGGAGCTGTTTTTT.

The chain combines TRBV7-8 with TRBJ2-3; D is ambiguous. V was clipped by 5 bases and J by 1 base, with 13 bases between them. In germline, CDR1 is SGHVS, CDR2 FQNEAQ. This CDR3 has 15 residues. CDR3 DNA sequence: TGTGCCAGCAGCCTCCTCTATCCCCGCACAGATACGCAGTATTTT. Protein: CASSLLYPRTDTQYF.

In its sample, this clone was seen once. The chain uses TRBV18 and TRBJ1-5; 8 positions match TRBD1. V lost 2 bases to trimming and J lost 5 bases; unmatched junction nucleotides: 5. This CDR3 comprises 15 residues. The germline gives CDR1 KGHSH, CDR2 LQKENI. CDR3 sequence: CASSPTQDRDQPQHF. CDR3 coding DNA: TGTGCCAGCTCACCAACTCAGGACAGGGATCAGCCCCAGCATTTT. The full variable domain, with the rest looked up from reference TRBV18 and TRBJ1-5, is NAGVMQNPRHLVRRRGQEARLRCSPMKGHSHVYWYRQLPEEGLKFMVYLQKENIIDESGMPKERFSAEFPKEGPSILRIQQVVRGDSAAYFCASSPTQDRDQPQHFGDGTRLSIL.

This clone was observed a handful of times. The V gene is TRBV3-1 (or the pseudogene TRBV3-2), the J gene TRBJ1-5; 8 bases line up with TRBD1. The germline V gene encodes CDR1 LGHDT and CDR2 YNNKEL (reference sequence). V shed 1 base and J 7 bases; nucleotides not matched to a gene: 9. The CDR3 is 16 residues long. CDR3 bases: TGTGCCAGCAGCCAAGGTGCCCAGGGGGCGAGGCAGCCCCAGCATTTT. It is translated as CASSQGAQGARQPQHF.

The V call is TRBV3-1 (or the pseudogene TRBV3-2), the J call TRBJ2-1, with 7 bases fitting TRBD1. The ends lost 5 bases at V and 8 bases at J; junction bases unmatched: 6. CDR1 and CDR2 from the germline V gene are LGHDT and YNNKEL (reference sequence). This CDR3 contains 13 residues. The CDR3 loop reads CASSNDRDDEQFF. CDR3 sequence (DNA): TGTGCCAGCAGCAACGACAGGGACGATGAGCAGTTCTTC.

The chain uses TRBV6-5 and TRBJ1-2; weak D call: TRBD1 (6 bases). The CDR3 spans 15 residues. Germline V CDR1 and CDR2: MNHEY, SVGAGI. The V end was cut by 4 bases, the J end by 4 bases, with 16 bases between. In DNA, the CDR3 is TGTGCCAGCAGTTTAGGCGGGGGGCTTGGCTATGGCTACACCTTC. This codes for CASSLGGGLGYGYTF.

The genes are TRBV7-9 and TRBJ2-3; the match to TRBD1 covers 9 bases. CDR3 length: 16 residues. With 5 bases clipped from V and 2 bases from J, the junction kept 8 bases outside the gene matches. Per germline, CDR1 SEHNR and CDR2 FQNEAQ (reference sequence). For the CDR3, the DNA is TGTGCCAGCAGCAAGGACAGGGGCGAACTCACAGATACGCAGTATTTT. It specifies CASSKDRGELTDTQYF. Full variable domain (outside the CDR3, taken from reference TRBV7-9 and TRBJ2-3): DTGVSQNPRHKITKRGQNVTFRCDPISEHNRLYWYRQTLGQGPEFLTYFQNEAQLEKSRLLSDRFSAERPKGSFSTLEIQRTEQGDSAMYLCASSKDRGELTDTQYFGPGTRLTVL.

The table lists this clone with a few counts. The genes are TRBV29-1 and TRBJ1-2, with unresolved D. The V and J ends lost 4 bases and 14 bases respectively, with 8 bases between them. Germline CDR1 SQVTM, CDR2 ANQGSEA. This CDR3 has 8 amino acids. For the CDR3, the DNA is TGCAGCGTTGGGCAACGTACCTTC. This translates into CSVGQRTF.

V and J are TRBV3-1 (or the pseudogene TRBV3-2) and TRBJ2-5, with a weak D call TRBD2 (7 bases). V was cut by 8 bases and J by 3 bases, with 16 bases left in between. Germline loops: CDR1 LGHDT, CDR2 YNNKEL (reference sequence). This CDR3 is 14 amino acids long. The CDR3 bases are TGTGCCAGCCTGAAGGCGGGGGCCGAAGAGACCCAGTACTTC. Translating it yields CASLKAGAEETQYF.

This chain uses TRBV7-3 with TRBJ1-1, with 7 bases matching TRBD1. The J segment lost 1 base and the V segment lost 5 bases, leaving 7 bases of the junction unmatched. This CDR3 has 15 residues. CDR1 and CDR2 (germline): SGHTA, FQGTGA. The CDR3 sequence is CASSQKGAPNTEAFF. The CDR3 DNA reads TGTGCCAGCAGCCAGAAGGGGGCTCCGAACACTGAAGCTTTCTTT.

Here the CDR3 reads CASSPADRATDTQYF. DNA for the CDR3: TGTGCCAGCAGTCCAGCGGACAGGGCCACAGATACGCAGTATTTT. V usage is TRBV6-2 or TRBV6-3 and J usage is TRBJ2-3; 8 bases fit TRBD1. The V gene's germline CDR1 is MNHEY and CDR2 SVGEGT. This CDR3 has 15 amino acids. The V gene end was trimmed by 5 bases and the J gene end by 2 bases; junction bases not matched to a gene: 6.

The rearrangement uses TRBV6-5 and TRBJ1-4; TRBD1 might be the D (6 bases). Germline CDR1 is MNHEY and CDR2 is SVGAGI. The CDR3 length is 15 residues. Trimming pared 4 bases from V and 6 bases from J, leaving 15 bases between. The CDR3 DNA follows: TGTGCCAGCAGTTTTAGGATCGGGGGCCATGAAAAACTGTTTTTT. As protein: CASSFRIGGHEKLFF.

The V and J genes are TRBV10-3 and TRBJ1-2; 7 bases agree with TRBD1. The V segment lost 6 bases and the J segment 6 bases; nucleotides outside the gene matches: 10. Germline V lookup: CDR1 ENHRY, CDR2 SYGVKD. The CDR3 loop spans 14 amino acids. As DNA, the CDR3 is TGTGCCATCAGCGCCCTCACAGGGGCCCATGGCTACACCTTC. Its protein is CAISALTGAHGYTF.

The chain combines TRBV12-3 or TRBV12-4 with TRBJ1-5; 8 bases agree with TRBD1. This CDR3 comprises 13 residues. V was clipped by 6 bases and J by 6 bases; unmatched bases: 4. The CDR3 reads CASSDRGSQPQHF. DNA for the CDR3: TGTGCCAGCAGCGACAGGGGAAGTCAGCCCCAGCATTTT.

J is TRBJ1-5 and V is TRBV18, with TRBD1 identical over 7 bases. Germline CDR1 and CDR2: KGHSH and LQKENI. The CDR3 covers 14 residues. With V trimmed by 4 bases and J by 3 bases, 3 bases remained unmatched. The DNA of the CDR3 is TGTGCCAGCTCACTCAGGGGGGACAATCAGCCCCAGCATTTT. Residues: CASSLRGDNQPQHF.

The CDR3 sequence: CASSLARGALSDTQYF. In DNA form, the CDR3 reads TGCGCCAGCAGCTTGGCGCGGGGAGCCTTGTCAGATACGCAGTATTTT. This chain links TRBV5-1 with TRBJ2-3, with D possibly TRBD2 on 6 matching bases. Trimming removed 0 bases from V and 4 bases from J, with 15 bases in between. CDR1 is SGHRS and CDR2 is YFSETQ in the germline V gene. The CDR3 contains 16 residues.

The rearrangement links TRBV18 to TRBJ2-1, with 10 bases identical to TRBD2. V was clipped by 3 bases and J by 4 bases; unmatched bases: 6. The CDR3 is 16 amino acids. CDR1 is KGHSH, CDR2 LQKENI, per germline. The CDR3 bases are TGTGCCAGCTCACCGATTATAGCGGGGGGTTACAATGAGCAGTTCTTC. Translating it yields CASSPIIAGGYNEQFF.

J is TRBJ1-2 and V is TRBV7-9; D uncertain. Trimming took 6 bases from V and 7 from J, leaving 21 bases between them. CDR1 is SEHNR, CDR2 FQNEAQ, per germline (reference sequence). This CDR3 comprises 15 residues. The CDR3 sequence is CASRPMLSYLGGYTF. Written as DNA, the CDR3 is TGTGCCAGCAGACCTATGTTGAGTTACCTGGGTGGCTACACCTTC.

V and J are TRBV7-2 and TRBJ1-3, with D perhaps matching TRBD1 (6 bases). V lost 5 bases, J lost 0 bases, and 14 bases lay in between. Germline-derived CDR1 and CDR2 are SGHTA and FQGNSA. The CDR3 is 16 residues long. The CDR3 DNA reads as TGTGCCAGCAGCGTTACCGGACAGAGCTCTGGAAACACCATATATTTT. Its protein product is CASSVTGQSSGNTIYF.

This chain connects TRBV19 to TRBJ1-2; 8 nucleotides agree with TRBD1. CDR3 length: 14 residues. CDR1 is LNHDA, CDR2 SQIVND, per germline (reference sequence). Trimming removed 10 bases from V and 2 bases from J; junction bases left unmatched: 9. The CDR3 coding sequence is TGTGCCACCTCCCGGACAGGGCCGAACTATGGCTACACCTTC. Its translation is CATSRTGPNYGYTF.

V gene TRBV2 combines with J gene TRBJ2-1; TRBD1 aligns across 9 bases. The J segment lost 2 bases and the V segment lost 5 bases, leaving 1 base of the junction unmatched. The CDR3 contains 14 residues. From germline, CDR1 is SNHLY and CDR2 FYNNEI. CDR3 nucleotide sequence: TGTGCCAGCAGTTGGACAGGGGCCTACAATGAGCAGTTCTTC. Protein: CASSWTGAYNEQFF. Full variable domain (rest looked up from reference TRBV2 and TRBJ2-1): EPEVTQTPSHQVTQMGQEVILRCVPISNHLYFYWYRQILGQKVEFLVSFYNNEISEKSEIFDDQFSVERPDGSNFTLKIRSTKLEDSAMYFCASSWTGAYNEQFFGPGTRLTVL.

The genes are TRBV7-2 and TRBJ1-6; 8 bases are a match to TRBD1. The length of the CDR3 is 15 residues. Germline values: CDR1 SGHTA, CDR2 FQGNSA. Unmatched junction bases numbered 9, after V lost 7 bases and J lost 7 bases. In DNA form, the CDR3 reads TGTGCCAGCAACACCAGGGGGCAGAGAAATTCACCCCTCCACTTT. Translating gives CASNTRGQRNSPLHF.

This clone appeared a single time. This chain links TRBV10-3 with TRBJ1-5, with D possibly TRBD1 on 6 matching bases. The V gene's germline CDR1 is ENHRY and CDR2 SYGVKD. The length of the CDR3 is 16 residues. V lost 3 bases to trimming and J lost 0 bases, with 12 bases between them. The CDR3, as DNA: TGTGCCATCAGTGATGGACAGACAAATAGCAATCAGCCCCAGCATTTT. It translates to CAISDGQTNSNQPQHF.

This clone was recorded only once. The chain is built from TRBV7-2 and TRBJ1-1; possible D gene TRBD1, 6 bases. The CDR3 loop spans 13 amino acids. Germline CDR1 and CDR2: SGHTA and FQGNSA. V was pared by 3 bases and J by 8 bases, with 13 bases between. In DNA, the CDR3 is TGTGCCAGCAGCTTTACCGGGACACTCGAAGCTTTCTTT. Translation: CASSFTGTLEAFF.

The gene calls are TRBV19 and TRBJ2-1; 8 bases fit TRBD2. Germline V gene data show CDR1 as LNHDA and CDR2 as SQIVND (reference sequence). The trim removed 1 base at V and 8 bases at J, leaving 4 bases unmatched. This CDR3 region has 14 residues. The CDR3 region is CASSIGRGGDEQFF. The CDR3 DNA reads TGTGCCAGTAGTATAGGCCGGGGGGGCGATGAGCAGTTCTTC.